The 17 T cell receptor beta chains in this list originate from one sample, sequenced in a study of blood T cell repertoires in COVID-19. Only in-frame clones appear in the TCRdb table, and some are missing; sequencing was by immunoSEQ multiplex PCR. The profile shows about 380,000 clones, around 87% of them singletons. The sample was PBMCs or T cells enriched from blood (not recorded which). Receptors originate from a man aged 25 to 45 who had recovered from COVID-19.

The chain is built from TRBV6-5 and TRBJ1-1; possible D gene TRBD1, 5 bases. The germline V gene has CDR1 MNHEY and CDR2 SVGAGI. The CDR3 is made up of 13 amino acids. The germline V and J ends were trimmed by 6 bases and 3 bases, with 11 bases remaining between them. This CDR3 reads CASSPPGYTEAFF. The CDR3 DNA reads as TGTGCCAGCAGCCCACCAGGGTACACTGAAGCTTTCTTT.

V usage is TRBV5-4 and J usage is TRBJ2-1; 12 positions agree with TRBD2. This CDR3 is 15 amino acids long. The junction had 7 bases not matched to a gene; V was cut back by 4 bases and J by 8 bases. Germline-derived CDR1 and CDR2 are SGHNT and YYREEE (reference sequence). CDR3 in amino acids: CASSPLAGGQDEQFF. DNA for the CDR3: TGTGCCAGCAGCCCCCTAGCGGGGGGGCAGGATGAGCAGTTCTTC. Full variable domain (outside the CDR3, taken from reference TRBV5-4 and TRBJ2-1): ETGVTQSPTHLIKTRGQQVTLRCSSQSGHNTVSWYQQALGQGPQFIFQYYREEENGRGNFPPRFSGLQFPNYSSELNVNALELDDSALYLCASSPLAGGQDEQFFGPGTRLTVL.

V usage is TRBV28 and J usage is TRBJ1-4; 11 bases agree with TRBD1. This CDR3 has 17 amino acids. Germline V CDR1 and CDR2: MDHEN, SYDVKM. Losses at the gene ends were 6 bases for V and 7 bases for J; bases not matched to a gene: 13. As DNA, the CDR3 is TGTGCCAGCAGGGACTGGACCCCCGGGACAGGGGGTGAAAAACTGTTTTTT. Translating gives CASRDWTPGTGGEKLFF.

In DNA, the CDR3 is TGTGCCAGCAGCCGACCACGGGGGAGGTGGTTACGCGAAAAACTGTTTTTT. The encoded protein is CASSRPRGRWLREKLFF. The chain is built from TRBV12-1 and TRBJ1-4. TRBV12-1 represents a pseudogene. This CDR3 contains 17 residues.

With regard to this clone: At one end the junction does not follow the germline gene, possibly because of a read error. The V call is TRBV6-5, the J call TRBJ1-6; D is uncertain. Germline V lookup: CDR1 MNHEY, CDR2 SVGAGI. This CDR3 region has 15 residues. The CDR3 loop is CASSDSSTYNSPLHF. The CDR3 nucleotides are TGTGCCAGCAGTGACTCTTCTACCTATAATTCACCCCTCCACTTT.

The chain uses TRBV12-3 or TRBV12-4 and TRBJ1-1; 7 bases match TRBD1. This CDR3 has 13 residues. V shed 4 bases and J 7 bases; nucleotides not matched to a gene: 6. The DNA of the CDR3 is TGTGCCAGCAGTTCGGGGACAGTTTTTGAAGCTTTCTTT. Residues: CASSSGTVFEAFF.

The chain employs TRBV4-3 and TRBJ2-1; D not resolved. The ends were cut back, 3 bases at V and 1 base at J, with 4 bases in the middle. The CDR3 consists of 13 residues. Germline assignment: CDR1 LGHNA and CDR2 YSLEER. The CDR3 here is CASSHLSYNEQFF. CDR3 in DNA: TGCGCCAGCAGCCACCTTTCCTACAATGAGCAGTTCTTC.

The rearrangement links TRBV12-3 or TRBV12-4 to TRBJ2-4, with D unresolved. The V and J ends lost 4 bases and 6 bases respectively, with 4 bases between them. The CDR3 extends over 11 amino acids. CDR3 in DNA: TGTGCCAGCAGTTCCAGAAACATTCAGTACTTC. This gives the protein CASSSRNIQYF.

The chain carries TRBV7-2 and TRBJ1-2; a weak D match, TRBD1 (6 bases). Germline loops: CDR1 SGHTA, CDR2 FQGNSA. The CDR3 is 15 amino acids. Trimming stripped 1 base from V and 4 bases from J, with 13 bases between. CDR3 residues: CASSLVRGGAYGYTF. In DNA, the CDR3 is TGTGCCAGCAGCTTAGTTAGGGGGGGGGCCTATGGCTACACCTTC.

The V call is TRBV4-3, the J call TRBJ1-4; 8 bases are shared with TRBD1. The V gene's germline CDR1 is LGHNA and CDR2 YSLEER. Unmatched junction bases numbered 3, after V lost 3 bases and J lost 0 bases. The CDR3 has 16 amino acids. In DNA, the CDR3 is TGCGCCAGCAGCCACGAGACAGGGGCAACTAATGAAAAACTGTTTTTT. Encoded protein: CASSHETGATNEKLFF.

This clone was detected only a few times. The chain joins TRBV14 to TRBJ2-2; D is undetermined. The germline V and J ends were trimmed by 4 bases and 5 bases, with 14 bases remaining between them. CDR1 and CDR2 (germline): SGHDN, FVKESK. This CDR3 comprises 15 residues. CDR3 region: CASSPHSINTGELFF. In nucleotides, the CDR3 is TGTGCCAGCAGCCCCCACTCCATAAATACCGGGGAGCTGTTTTTT.

The chain employs TRBV7-9 and TRBJ2-4, with D perhaps matching TRBD1 (5 bases). CDR3 length equals 14 residues. Trimming removed 5 bases from V and 5 bases from J, with 13 bases in between. CDR1 is SEHNR, CDR2 FQNEAQ, per germline (reference sequence). CDR3 region: CASSRGQGENIQYF. The CDR3 DNA follows: TGTGCCAGCAGCCGCGGACAAGGAGAAAACATTCAGTACTTC.

In regard to this clone: Other DNA sequences of this sample code for an identical CDR3. CDR3 coding DNA: TGTGCCAGCAGTTTATCTCGGGGCTACGAGCAGTACTTC. The encoded protein is CASSLSRGYEQYF. The V call is TRBV27, the J call TRBJ2-7; possible D gene TRBD2, 5 bases. V lost 0 bases and J 3 bases, leaving 6 bases between the germline ends. Germline V gene sequence: CDR1 MNHEY, CDR2 SMNVEV (reference sequence). The CDR3 sequence is 13 residues long.

The chain combines TRBV6-5 with TRBJ2-5; 7 bases agree with TRBD1. This CDR3 is 14 amino acids long. J lost 5 bases, V lost 8 bases, and 11 bases had no gene match. Germline assignment: CDR1 MNHEY and CDR2 SVGAGI. For the CDR3, the DNA is TGTGCCAGCCGCGGACAGGTCCCCAGGGAGACCCAGTACTTC. Encoded protein: CASRGQVPRETQYF.

The J gene is TRBJ2-2, the V gene TRBV6-5; possibly TRBD1 for D (5 bases). Germline V lookup: CDR1 MNHEY, CDR2 SVGAGI. The CDR3 spans 14 residues. Trimming stripped 6 bases from V and 0 bases from J, with 8 bases between. In DNA form, the CDR3 reads TGTGCCAGCAGCTTGACAGCGAACACCGGGGAGCTGTTTTTT. Amino acids: CASSLTANTGELFF.

This clone has more than one count but fewer than ten. The V and J genes are TRBV6-4 and TRBJ1-2, with 7 bases aligning to TRBD1. CDR1 and CDR2 (germline): MRHNA, SNTAGT. The CDR3 is 15 residues long. V shed 5 bases and J 6 bases; nucleotides not matched to a gene: 12. CDR3 nucleotide sequence: TGTGCCAGCAGTCCGTCGGACAGGAATCCTGATGGCTACACCTTC. Protein sequence: CASSPSDRNPDGYTF.

The chain carries TRBV5-1 and TRBJ2-1; 7 bases fit TRBD2. The CDR3 loop spans 15 amino acids. Germline-derived CDR1 and CDR2 are SGHRS and YFSETQ. Germline trimming cut 1 base from V and 3 bases from J; bases unmatched to any gene: 4. Here the CDR3 DNA reads TGCGCCAGCAGCTTGCCCCGGGGGGTCTACAATGAGCAGTTCTTC. Translating it yields CASSLPRGVYNEQFF.